The 4 T cell receptor beta chains given below trace back to one sample, sequenced in a study of T-cell memory formation after mild COVID-19. TCRdb processed the 5' RACE reads anew with MiXCR; each CDR3 protein has one entry. The sample consists of hundreds of thousands of distinct CDR3 sequences, roughly 19% of them appearing once. What was sequenced was PBMCs or a T cell subset sorted from them (not recorded which). All receptors derive from a man between 18 and 29 years old who had mild COVID-19 (a few samples of this study predate the infection). Cell type and time point are not known.

The chain uses TRBV9 and TRBJ2-1; 10 bases match TRBD1. CDR3 length: 15 residues. Trimming removed 2 bases from V and 5 bases from J; junction bases left unmatched: 4. Germline lookup yields CDR1 SGDLS and CDR2 YYNGEE. CDR3 residues: CASSVPGTGDNEQFF. In DNA, the CDR3 is TGTGCCAGCAGCGTGCCCGGGACAGGGGACAATGAGCAGTTCTTC.

This clonotype was counted a single time. The junction departs from germline at one end; a sequencing error may be responsible. The chain combines TRBV11-2 with TRBJ2-2; 11 nucleotides line up with TRBD2. Germline values: CDR1 SGHAT, CDR2 FQNNGV. This CDR3 region has 16 residues. CDR3 in DNA: TGTGCCAGCAGCTTGCGACTAGCGGGGAACACCGTGGAGCTGTTTTTT. Its protein is CASSLRLAGNTVELFF.

The rearrangement joins TRBV7-2 to TRBJ2-7; D remains ambiguous. This CDR3 is 14 amino acids long. Looked up from germline, CDR1 is SGHTA and CDR2 is FQGNSA. The V end lost 1 base, the J end lost 1 base, and 8 bases lay between the germline ends. Written as DNA, the CDR3 is TGTGCCAGCAGCTTAGGGCCAGCGTCCTACGAGCAGTACTTC. Its protein product is CASSLGPASYEQYF. The full variable domain, with the rest looked up from reference TRBV7-2 and TRBJ2-7, is GAGVSQSPSNKVTEKGKDVELRCDPISGHTALYWYRQSLGQGLEFLIYFQGNSAPDKSGLPSDRFSAERTGGSVSTLTIQRTQQEDSAVYLCASSLGPASYEQYFGPGTRLTVT.

This clonotype has more than one count but fewer than ten. The DNA for the CDR3 is TGCAGTGCTGGAGGGACAGGTTTAGGGAATGAAAAACTGTTTTTT. As protein: CSAGGTGLGNEKLFF. V gene TRBV20-1 combines with J gene TRBJ1-4, with 8 bases lining up with TRBD1. V shed 5 bases, J shed 5 bases, and the junction held 10 bases outside the gene matches. The V gene's germline CDR1 is DFQATT and CDR2 SNEGSKA (reference sequence). CDR3 length: 15 amino acids.